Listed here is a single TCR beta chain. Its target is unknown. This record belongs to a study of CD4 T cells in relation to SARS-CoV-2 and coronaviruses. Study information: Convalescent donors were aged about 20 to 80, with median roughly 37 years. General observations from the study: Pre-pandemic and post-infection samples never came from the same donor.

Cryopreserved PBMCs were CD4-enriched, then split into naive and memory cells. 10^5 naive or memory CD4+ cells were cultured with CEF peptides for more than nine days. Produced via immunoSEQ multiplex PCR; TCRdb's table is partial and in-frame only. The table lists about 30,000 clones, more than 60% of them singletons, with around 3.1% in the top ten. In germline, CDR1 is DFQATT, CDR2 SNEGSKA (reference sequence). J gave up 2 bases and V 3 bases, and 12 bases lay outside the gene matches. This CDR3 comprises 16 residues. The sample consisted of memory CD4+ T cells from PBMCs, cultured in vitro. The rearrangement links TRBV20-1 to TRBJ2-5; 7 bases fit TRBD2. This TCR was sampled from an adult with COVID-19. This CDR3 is CSASSLLPGGQETQYF. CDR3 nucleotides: TGCAGTGCTAGTTCTCTCCTTCCGGGAGGACAAGAGACCCAGTACTTC.